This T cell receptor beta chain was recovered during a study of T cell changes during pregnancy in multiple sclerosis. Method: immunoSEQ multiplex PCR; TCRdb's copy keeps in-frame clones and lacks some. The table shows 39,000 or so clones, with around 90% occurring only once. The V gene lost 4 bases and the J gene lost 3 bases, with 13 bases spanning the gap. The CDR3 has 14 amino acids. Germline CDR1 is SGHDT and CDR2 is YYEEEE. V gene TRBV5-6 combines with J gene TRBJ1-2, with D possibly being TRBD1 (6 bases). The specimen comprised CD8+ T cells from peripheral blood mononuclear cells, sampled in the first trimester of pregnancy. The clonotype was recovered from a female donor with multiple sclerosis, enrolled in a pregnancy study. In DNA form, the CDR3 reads TGTGCCAGCAGCCTGGGGGGGCTTGACTATGGCTACACCTTC. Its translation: CASSLGGLDYGYTF.